The entry below gives a single T cell receptor (beta chain) sequence along with its context. Antigen unknown. They got blood RNA out of unsorted whole blood and also pulled out germline DNA. The patients lived with chronic HBV infection and had not yet received any treatment. A primer matching the constant region was used to make TCR beta cDNA from 450 to 500 ng of total RNA. Sequencing libraries for TCR beta derived from three nested multiplex PCR rounds that used slightly modified ARM-PCR. Primers for the first two PCR rounds were TRBV1-TRBV30 forward primers and a C-beta reverse primer (roughly 10 cycles per round). TCRdb re-called the multiplex PCR reads through MiXCR, storing one row per CDR3 protein. The sample includes 300,000 to 400,000 distinct CDR3 sequences, about two thirds of them seen just once. The data stem from a study of tumor-infiltrating lymphocytes in primary liver carcinoma. The CDR3 runs to 17 residues. Germline V gene lookup returns CDR1 MDHEN and CDR2 SYDVKM. Trimming cost V 6 bases and J 0 bases, with 15 bases left between them.

General study findings and limits: Tumors and blood were compared for top-250-clone fraction, and tumors had the significantly higher value (p = 0.039).

Sample: peripheral blood. The chain joins TRBV28 to TRBJ2-6; D is perhaps TRBD2 (7 bases). This receptor was obtained from a man aged 35 to 55 with primary liver carcinoma and hepatitis B virus infection. In nucleotides, the CDR3 is TGTGCCAGCAGCAAGGGGGAGGGCCTCTCTGGGGCCAACGTCCTGACTTTC. It translates to CASSKGEGLSGANVLTF. Filled out from reference TRBV28 and TRBJ2-6, the complete variable domain reads DVKVTQSSRYLVKRTGEKVFLECVQDMDHENMFWYRQDPGLGLRLIYFSYDVKMKEKGDIPEGYSVSREKKERFSLILESASTNQTSMYLCASSKGEGLSGANVLTFGAGSRLTVL.